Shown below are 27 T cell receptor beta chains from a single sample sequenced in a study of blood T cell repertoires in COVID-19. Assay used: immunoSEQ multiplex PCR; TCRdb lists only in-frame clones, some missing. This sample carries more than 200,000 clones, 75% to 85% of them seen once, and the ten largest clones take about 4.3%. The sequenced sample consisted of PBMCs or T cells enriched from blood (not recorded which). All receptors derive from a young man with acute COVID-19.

The CDR3 nucleotides read TGTGCCAGCCTCAATACAGGGGGAGGTGAAGCTTTCTTT. The encoded protein is CASLNTGGGEAFF. The chain couples TRBV28 to TRBJ1-1; 8 bases match TRBD1. There are 13 residues in the CDR3. The germline CDR1 and CDR2 sequences are MDHEN and SYDVKM. V lost 8 bases and J lost 7; bases outside the gene matches: 9.

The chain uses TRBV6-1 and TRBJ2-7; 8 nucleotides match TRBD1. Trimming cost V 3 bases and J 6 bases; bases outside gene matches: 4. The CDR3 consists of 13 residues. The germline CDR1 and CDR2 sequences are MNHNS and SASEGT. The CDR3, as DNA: TGTGCCAGCAGTGACCGACAGGGGTTCGAGCAGTACTTC. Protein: CASSDRQGFEQYF.

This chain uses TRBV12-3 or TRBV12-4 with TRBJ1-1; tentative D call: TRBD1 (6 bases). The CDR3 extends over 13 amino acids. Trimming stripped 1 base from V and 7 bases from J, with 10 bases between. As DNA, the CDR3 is TGTGCCAGCAGTTTAGGGGTCAGGGGTGAAGCTTTCTTT. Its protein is CASSLGVRGEAFF.

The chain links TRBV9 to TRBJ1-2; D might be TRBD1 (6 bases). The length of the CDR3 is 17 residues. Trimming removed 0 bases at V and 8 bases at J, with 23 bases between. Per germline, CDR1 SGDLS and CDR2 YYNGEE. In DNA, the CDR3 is TGTGCCAGCAGCGTAGCCCCCTTGCGAGGGGGTGGGGAGGGCTACACCTTC. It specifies CASSVAPLRGGGEGYTF.

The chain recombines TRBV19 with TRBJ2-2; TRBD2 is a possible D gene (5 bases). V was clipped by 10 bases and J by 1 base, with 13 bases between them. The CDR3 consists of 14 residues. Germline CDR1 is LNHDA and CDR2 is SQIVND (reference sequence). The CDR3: CATPGKGNTGELFF. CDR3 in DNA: TGTGCCACCCCCGGGAAGGGGAACACCGGGGAGCTGTTTTTT.

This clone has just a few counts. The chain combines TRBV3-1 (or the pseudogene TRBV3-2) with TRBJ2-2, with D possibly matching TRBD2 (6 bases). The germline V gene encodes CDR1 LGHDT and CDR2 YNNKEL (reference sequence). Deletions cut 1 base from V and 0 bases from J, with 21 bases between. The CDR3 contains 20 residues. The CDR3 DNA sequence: TGTGCCAGCAGCCAAGGTGTAGGTTCTAGGCGGGGCCCGAACACCGGGGAGCTGTTTTTT. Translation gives CASSQGVGSRRGPNTGELFF.

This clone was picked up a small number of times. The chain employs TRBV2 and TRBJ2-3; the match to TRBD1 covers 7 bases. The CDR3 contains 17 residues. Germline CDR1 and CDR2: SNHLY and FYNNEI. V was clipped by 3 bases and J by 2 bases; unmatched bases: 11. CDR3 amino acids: CASSDGQDLQPTDTQYF. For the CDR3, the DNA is TGTGCCAGCAGTGATGGACAGGACTTACAACCCACAGATACGCAGTATTTT.

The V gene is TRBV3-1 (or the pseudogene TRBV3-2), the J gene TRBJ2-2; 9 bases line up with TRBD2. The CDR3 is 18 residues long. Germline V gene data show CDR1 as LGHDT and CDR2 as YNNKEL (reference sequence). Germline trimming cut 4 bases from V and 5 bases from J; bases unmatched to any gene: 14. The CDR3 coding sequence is TGTGCCAGCAGCCTCGGGAGTAGTAGCGGGGGTGGAACCGGGGAGCTGTTTTTT. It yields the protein CASSLGSSSGGGTGELFF.

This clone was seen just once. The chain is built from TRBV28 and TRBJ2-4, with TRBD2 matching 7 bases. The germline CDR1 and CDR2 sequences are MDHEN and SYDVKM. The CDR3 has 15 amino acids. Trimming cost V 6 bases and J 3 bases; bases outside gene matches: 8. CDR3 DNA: TGTGCCAGCAGCCCCGCTGGGGGGGACAAAAACATTCAGTACTTC. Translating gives CASSPAGGDKNIQYF. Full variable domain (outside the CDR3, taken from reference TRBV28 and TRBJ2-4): DVKVTQSSRYLVKRTGEKVFLECVQDMDHENMFWYRQDPGLGLRLIYFSYDVKMKEKGDIPEGYSVSREKKERFSLILESASTNQTSMYLCASSPAGGDKNIQYFGAGTRLSVL.

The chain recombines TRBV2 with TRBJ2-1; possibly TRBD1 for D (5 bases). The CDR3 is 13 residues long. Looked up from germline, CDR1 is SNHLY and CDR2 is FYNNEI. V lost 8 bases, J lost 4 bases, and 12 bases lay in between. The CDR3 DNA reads TGTGCCAGCTCCTCAGGGAATTACAATGAGCAGTTCTTC. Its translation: CASSSGNYNEQFF.

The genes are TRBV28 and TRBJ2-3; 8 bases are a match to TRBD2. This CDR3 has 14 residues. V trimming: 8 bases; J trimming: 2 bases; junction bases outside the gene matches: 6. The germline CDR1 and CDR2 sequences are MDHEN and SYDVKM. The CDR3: CASRARGVTDTQYF. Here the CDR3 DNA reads TGTGCCAGCCGTGCGCGGGGGGTCACAGATACGCAGTATTTT.

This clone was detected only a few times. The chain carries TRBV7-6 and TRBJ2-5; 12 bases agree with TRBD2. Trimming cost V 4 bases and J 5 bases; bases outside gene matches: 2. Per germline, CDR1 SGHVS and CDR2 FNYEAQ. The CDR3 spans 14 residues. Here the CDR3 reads CASSSLAGGETQYF. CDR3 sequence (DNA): TGTGCCAGCAGCTCGCTAGCGGGGGGGGAGACCCAGTACTTC.

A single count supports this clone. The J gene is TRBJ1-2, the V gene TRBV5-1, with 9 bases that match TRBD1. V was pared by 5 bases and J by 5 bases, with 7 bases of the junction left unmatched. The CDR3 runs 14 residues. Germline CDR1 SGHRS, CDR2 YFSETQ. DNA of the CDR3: TGCGCCAGCAGAACCGGGACAGGGTCATATGGCTACACCTTC. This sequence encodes CASRTGTGSYGYTF.

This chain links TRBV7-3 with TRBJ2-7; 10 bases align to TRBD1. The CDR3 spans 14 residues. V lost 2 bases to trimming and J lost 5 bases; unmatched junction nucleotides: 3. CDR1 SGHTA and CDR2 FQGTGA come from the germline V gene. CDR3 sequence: CASSLGTGADEQYF. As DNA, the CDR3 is TGTGCCAGCAGCTTAGGGACAGGGGCGGACGAGCAGTACTTC.

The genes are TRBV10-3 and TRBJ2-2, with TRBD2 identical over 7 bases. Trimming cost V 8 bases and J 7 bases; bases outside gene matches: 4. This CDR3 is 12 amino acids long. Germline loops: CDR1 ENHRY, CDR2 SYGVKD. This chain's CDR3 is CAIAGRGGELFF. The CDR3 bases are TGTGCCATCGCAGGGAGGGGCGGGGAGCTGTTTTTT.

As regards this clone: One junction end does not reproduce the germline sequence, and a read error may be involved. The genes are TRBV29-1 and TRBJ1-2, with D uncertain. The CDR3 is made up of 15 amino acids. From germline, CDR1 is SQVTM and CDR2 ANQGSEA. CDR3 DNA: TGCAGCGTCGGCCCGGTGGAGGGAGTCGCGGCGGGCTACACCTTT. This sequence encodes CSVGPVEGVAAGYTF.

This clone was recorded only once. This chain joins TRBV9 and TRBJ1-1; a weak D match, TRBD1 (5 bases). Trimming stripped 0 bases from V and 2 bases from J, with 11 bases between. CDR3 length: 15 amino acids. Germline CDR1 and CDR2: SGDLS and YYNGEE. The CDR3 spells CASSVAWQGNTEAFF. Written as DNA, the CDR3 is TGTGCCAGCAGCGTAGCTTGGCAGGGCAACACTGAAGCTTTCTTT.

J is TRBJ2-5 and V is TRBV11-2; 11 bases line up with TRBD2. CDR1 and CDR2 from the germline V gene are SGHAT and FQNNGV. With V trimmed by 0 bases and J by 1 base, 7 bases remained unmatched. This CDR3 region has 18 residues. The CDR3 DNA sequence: TGTGCCAGCAGCTTAGATGGCCTAGCGGGGGGTGGCCAAGAGACCCAGTACTTC. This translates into CASSLDGLAGGGQETQYF.

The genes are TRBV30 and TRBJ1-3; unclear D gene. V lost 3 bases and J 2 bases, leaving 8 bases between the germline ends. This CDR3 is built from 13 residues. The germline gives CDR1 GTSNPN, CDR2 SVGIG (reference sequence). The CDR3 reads CAWRSGAGNTIYF. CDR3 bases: TGTGCCTGGAGGTCCGGGGCTGGAAACACCATATATTTT.

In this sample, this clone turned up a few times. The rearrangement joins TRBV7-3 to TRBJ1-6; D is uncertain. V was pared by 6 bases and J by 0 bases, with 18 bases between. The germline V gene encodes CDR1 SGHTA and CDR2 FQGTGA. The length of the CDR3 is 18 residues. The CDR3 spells CASRVGGQVSSYNSPLHF. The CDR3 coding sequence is TGTGCCAGCAGAGTAGGAGGTCAGGTGAGCTCCTATAATTCACCCCTCCACTTT.

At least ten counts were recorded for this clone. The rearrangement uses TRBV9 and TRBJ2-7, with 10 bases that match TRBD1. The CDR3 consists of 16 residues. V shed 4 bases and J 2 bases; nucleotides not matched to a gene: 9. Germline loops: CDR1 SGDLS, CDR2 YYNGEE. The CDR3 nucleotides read TGTGCCAGCAGCCACAACAGGGGACAGGGGACCTACGAGCAGTACTTC. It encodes CASSHNRGQGTYEQYF.

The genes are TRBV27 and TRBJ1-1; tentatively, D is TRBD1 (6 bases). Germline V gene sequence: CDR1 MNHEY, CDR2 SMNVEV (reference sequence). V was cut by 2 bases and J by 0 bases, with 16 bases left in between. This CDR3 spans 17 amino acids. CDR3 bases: TGTGCCAGCAGTTTACGTTTGGCAGGGGCTATGAACACTGAAGCTTTCTTT. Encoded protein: CASSLRLAGAMNTEAFF.

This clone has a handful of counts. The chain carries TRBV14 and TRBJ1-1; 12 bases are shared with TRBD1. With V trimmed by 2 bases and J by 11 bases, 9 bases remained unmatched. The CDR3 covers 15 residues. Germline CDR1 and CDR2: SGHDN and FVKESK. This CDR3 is CASSQTAGTGGDAFF. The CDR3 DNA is TGTGCCAGCAGCCAAACGGCCGGGACAGGGGGCGACGCTTTCTTT.

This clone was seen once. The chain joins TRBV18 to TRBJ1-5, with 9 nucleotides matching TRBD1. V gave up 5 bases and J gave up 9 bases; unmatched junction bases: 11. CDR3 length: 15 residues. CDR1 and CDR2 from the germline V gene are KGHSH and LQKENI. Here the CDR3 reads CASSSADRGEAPQHF. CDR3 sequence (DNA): TGTGCCAGCTCATCCGCTGACAGGGGGGAAGCGCCCCAGCATTTT.

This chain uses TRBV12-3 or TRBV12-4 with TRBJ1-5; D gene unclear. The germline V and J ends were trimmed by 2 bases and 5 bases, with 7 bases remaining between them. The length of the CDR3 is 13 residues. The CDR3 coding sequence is TGTGCCAGCAGTTTAACGGGAGATCAGCCCCAGCATTTT. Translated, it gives CASSLTGDQPQHF.

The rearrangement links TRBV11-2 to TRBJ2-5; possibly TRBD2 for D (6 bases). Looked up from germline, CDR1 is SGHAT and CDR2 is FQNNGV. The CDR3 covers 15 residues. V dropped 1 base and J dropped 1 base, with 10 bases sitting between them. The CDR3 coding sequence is TGTGCCAGCAGCTTAGGCGGGACCATCCAAGAGACCCAGTACTTC. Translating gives CASSLGGTIQETQYF.

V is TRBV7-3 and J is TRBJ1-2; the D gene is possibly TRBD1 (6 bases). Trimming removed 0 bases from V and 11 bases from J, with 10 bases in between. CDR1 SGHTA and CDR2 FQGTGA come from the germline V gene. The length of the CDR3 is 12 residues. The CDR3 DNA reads TGTGCCAGCAGCTTAACCGGGGGGCGGTACACCTTC. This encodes CASSLTGGRYTF.